Sequencing of this T cell receptor beta chain was carried out in a study of T cells in Graves' hyperthyroidism and ophthalmopathy. This clonotype has a count of ten or more. What was amplified from RNA transcripts were TCR beta CDR3 regions. RT-PCR in the first round (using the HTBI primer set) targeted the TCR CDR3. Using its own MiXCR run on the multiplex PCR reads, TCRdb lists one record per CDR3 protein. The sample lists a few hundred thousand distinct CDR3 sequences, around 14% occurring once. The PBMCs had their origin in 7.5 to 10 ml of fresh peripheral blood. The TCR sequence derives from a woman aged 18-29 years with Graves' hyperthyroidism that later progressed to Graves' ophthalmopathy. The sequenced material came from blood.

The CDR3 coding sequence is TGTGCCTGGAGTCAGGACAGGGGGCCGTCACCCCTCCACTTT. This encodes CAWSQDRGPSPLHF. The V call is TRBV30, the J call TRBJ1-6; TRBD1 aligns across 11 bases. There are 14 residues in the CDR3. With V trimmed by 2 bases and J by 10 bases, 4 bases remained unmatched. Germline values: CDR1 GTSNPN, CDR2 SVGIG (reference sequence).